The clone carrying this T cell receptor beta chain was detected a few times. This sample was included in a study of control samples from healthy donors and cancer patients. There are 15 residues in the CDR3. V lost 1 base and J 1 base, leaving 10 bases between the germline ends. CDR1 MGHRA and CDR2 YSYEKL come from the germline V gene. Sequenced by immunoSEQ multiplex PCR; TCRdb stores in-frame clones only, minus some. Of 8,000 to 13,000 clones detected, approximately 91% appear once; the ten largest clones hold 20% to 25%. The chain recombines TRBV4-1 with TRBJ2-5; the D gene is possibly TRBD1 (6 bases). Sequenced sample: PBMCs. The clonotype originates from a man aged 60-69 years with colorectal cancer. The CDR3 DNA reads as TGCGCCAGCAGCCAAGGCCAACAGGGCCAAGAGACCCAGTACTTC. It specifies CASSQGQQGQETQYF.